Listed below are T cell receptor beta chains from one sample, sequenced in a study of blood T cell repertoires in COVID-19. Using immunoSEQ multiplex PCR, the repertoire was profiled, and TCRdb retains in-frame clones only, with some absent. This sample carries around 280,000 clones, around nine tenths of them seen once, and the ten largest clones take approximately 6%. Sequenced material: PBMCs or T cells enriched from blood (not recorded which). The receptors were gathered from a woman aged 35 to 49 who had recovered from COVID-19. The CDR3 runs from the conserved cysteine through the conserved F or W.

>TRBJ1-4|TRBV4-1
CASSGTRSTNEKLFF
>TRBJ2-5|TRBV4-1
CASSQDPGGVQETQYF
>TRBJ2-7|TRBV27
CASSSPLSLAGSYEQYF
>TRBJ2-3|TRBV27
CATGGSTTDTQYF
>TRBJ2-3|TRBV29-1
CSVEDAGNTDTQYF
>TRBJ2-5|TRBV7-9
CASSFRFGRALETQYF
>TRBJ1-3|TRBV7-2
CASSLGRAGNTIYF
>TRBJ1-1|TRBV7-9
CASSSGDRGTNTEAFF
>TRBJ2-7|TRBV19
CASSMQVSYEQYF
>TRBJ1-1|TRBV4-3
CASSQIITENTEAFF